This T cell receptor beta chain was sequenced for a study of T cell clonotyping in hematopoietic cell transplantation. With respect to this clone: The antigen remains unidentified.

V was trimmed by 11 bases and J by 5 bases, leaving 9 bases between them. Germline V gene lookup returns CDR1 MGHDK and CDR2 SYGVNS. This CDR3 contains 11 residues. Study-level findings and limits: Graft donor and pretransplant recipient Inverse Simpson Index values predicted broader posttransplant TCR diversity.

Libraries were prepared by immunoSEQ multiplex PCR; TCRdb keeps only in-frame clonotypes and omits some of them. The sample comprises 9,000 to 15,000 clones, about half of which are singletons, and approximately 11% rests with the top ten. Sequenced material: peripheral blood mononuclear cells. This clonotype originated in a middle-aged man in good health. Some clones in this sample may be carry-over from other donors' samples. The V gene is TRBV25-1, the J gene TRBJ1-4, with D hard to call. The CDR3 DNA is TGTGCCTCCGGGCCGAATGAAAAACTGTTTTTT. Amino acid sequence: CASGPNEKLFF.